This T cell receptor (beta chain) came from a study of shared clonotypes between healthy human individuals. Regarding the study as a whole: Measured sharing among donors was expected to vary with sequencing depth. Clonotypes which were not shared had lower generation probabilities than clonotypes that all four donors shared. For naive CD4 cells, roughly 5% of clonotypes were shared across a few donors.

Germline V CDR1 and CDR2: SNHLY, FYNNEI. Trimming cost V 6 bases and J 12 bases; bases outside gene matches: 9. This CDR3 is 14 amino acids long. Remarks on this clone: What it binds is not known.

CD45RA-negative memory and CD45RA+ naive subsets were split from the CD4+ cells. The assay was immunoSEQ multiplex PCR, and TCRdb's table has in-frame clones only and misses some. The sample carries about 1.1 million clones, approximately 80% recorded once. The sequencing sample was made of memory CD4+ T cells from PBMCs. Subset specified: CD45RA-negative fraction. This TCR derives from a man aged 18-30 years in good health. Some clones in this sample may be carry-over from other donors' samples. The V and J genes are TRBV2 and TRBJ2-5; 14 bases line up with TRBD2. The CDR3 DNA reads TGTGCCAGCAGCGTCGGGACTAGCGGGAGCAGTGAGTACTTC. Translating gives CASSVGTSGSSEYF.